This passage covers 27 T cell receptor beta chains from one sample sequenced in a study of blood T cell repertoires in COVID-19. Sequencing was performed with immunoSEQ multiplex PCR; in TCRdb, only in-frame clones are kept and a portion is missing. This sample has approximately 110,000 clones, with around 85% found just once. Sequencing was done on a sample of peripheral blood. Source of these receptors: a woman aged 60 to 75 with COVID-19, enrolled during active disease.

The V and J genes are TRBV5-5 and TRBJ2-7; 8 nucleotides agree with TRBD1. This CDR3 has 14 amino acids. Per the germline V gene, CDR1 is SGHKS and CDR2 is YYEKEE (reference sequence). The V and J ends lost 4 bases and 7 bases, in that order; junction bases with no gene match: 10. The CDR3 bases are TGTGCCAGCAGCCTGGGGACAGGCCGTTATGAGCAGTACTTC. This codes for CASSLGTGRYEQYF.

This clone has only one observation. The V gene is TRBV5-1, the J gene TRBJ1-5; weak D call: TRBD1 (5 bases). CDR3 length: 15 amino acids. Germline CDR1 and CDR2: SGHRS and YFSETQ. V lost 1 base, J lost 2 bases, and 10 bases lay in between. CDR3 coding DNA: TGCGCCAGCAGCTTGCAGGGTGGAGGCAATCAGCCCCAGCATTTT. Its translation: CASSLQGGGNQPQHF.

The rearrangement joins TRBV5-1 to TRBJ2-4, with a tentative D call TRBD2 (5 bases). The germline V and J ends were trimmed by 1 base and 3 bases, with 14 bases remaining between them. This CDR3 has 16 residues. Germline V gene data show CDR1 as SGHRS and CDR2 as YFSETQ. CDR3 nucleotides: TGCGCCAGCAGCTTGTGGCAGGATAGCGTCAAAAACATTCAGTACTTC. This codes for CASSLWQDSVKNIQYF.

The J gene is TRBJ1-1, the V gene TRBV5-1; 9 bases line up with TRBD1. V was clipped by 4 bases and J by 5 bases; unmatched bases: 9. CDR1 is SGHRS, CDR2 YFSETQ, per germline. This CDR3 is 15 amino acids long. The chain's CDR3 is CASSPWGQGRTEAFF. The CDR3 DNA sequence: TGCGCCAGCAGCCCTTGGGGACAGGGCAGGACTGAAGCTTTCTTT.

This rearrangement joins TRBV4-1 to TRBJ2-3; TRBD2 matches at 10 bases. Germline values: CDR1 MGHRA, CDR2 YSYEKL. The CDR3 is 17 residues long. The V segment lost 1 base and the J segment 5 bases; nucleotides outside the gene matches: 9. CDR3 residues: CASSQVVSAGGQDTQYF. CDR3 sequence (DNA): TGCGCCAGCAGCCAAGTTGTTTCAGCGGGGGGGCAAGATACGCAGTATTTT.

The rearrangement joins TRBV4-1 to TRBJ1-5, with D possibly TRBD1 on 6 matching bases. CDR1 is MGHRA, CDR2 YSYEKL, per germline. The CDR3 sequence is 16 residues long. V lost 1 base and J lost 5, with 15 bases in between. DNA of the CDR3: TGCGCCAGCAGCCAAGGGGCCAGGGGAGCGGATCAGCCCCAGCATTTT. The encoded protein is CASSQGARGADQPQHF.

This rearrangement joins TRBV5-4 to TRBJ1-1; 7 positions agree with TRBD1. Germline loops: CDR1 SGHNT, CDR2 YYREEE (reference sequence). Unmatched junction bases numbered 7, after V lost 5 bases and J lost 6 bases. The CDR3 length is 13 residues. CDR3 protein: CASSQTGVAEAFF. Written as DNA, the CDR3 is TGTGCCAGCAGTCAAACAGGGGTAGCTGAAGCTTTCTTT.

The CDR3 nucleotides read TGTGCCAGCAGCGTTGGTTGGGAGGGCTGGAGCACCGGGGAGCTGTTTTTT. Protein sequence: CASSVGWEGWSTGELFF. This chain uses TRBV9 with TRBJ2-2, with TRBD2 matching 7 bases. CDR1 and CDR2 (germline): SGDLS, YYNGEE. Trimming removed 2 bases from V and 4 bases from J; junction bases left unmatched: 11. The CDR3 spans 17 residues.

The chain couples TRBV5-5 to TRBJ2-1, with 8 positions matching TRBD1. CDR3 length: 15 amino acids. Germline V lookup: CDR1 SGHKS, CDR2 YYEKEE (reference sequence). V lost 0 bases to trimming and J lost 3 bases; unmatched junction nucleotides: 2. In DNA, the CDR3 is TGTGCCAGCAGCTTGGCGGGACAGGACTACAATGAGCAGTTCTTC. It is translated as CASSLAGQDYNEQFF.

The chain has TRBV4-3 and TRBJ2-5, with 12 bases lining up with TRBD2. J was trimmed by 1 base and V by 2 bases; bases with no gene match: 8. There are 18 residues in the CDR3. Per the germline V gene, CDR1 is LGHNA and CDR2 is YSLEER. CDR3 amino acids: CASSQSTTSGGSQETQYF. The DNA for the CDR3 is TGCGCCAGCAGCCAATCTACGACTAGCGGGGGTTCCCAAGAGACCCAGTACTTC.

This chain links TRBV2 with TRBJ2-2; 7 bases are shared with TRBD1. V lost 5 bases, J lost 4 bases, and 7 bases stayed unmatched. Germline loops: CDR1 SNHLY, CDR2 FYNNEI. CDR3 length: 15 amino acids. DNA for the CDR3: TGTGCCAGCAGTATTAGGGACAGACCCACCGGGGAGCTGTTTTTT. This encodes CASSIRDRPTGELFF.

The CDR3 loop reads CASSEKGWGDSGANVLTF. Written as DNA, the CDR3 is TGTGCCAGCAGTGAAAAGGGGTGGGGCGACTCTGGGGCCAACGTCCTGACTTTC. The chain links TRBV2 to TRBJ2-6; D possibly corresponds to TRBD1 (5 bases). Germline lookup yields CDR1 SNHLY and CDR2 FYNNEI. The CDR3 has 18 amino acids. V lost 2 bases to trimming and J lost 0 bases, with 14 bases between them.

The chain joins TRBV6-6 to TRBJ2-7, with 8 bases fitting TRBD1. CDR1 is MNHNY and CDR2 is SVGAGI in the germline V gene (reference sequence). J lost 6 bases, V lost 0 bases, and 4 bases had no gene match. This CDR3 region has 14 residues. The CDR3 spells CASSYSGQGSEQYF. DNA of the CDR3: TGTGCCAGCAGTTACTCCGGACAGGGAAGCGAGCAGTACTTC.

The rearrangement joins TRBV6-2 or TRBV6-3 to TRBJ1-2, with D hard to call. The CDR3 loop spans 15 amino acids. V was shortened by 5 bases and J by 4 bases, with 17 bases between the two germline ends. Germline V lookup: CDR1 MNHEY, CDR2 SVGEGT. CDR3 loop: CASSDPDAVIYGYTF. As DNA, the CDR3 is TGTGCCAGCAGTGATCCTGACGCGGTGATCTATGGCTACACCTTC.

This clone was counted a single time. This rearrangement joins TRBV7-9 to TRBJ2-6; D unclear. The ends were cut back, 3 bases at V and 0 bases at J, with 3 bases in the middle. The length of the CDR3 is 14 residues. Germline V lookup: CDR1 SEHNR, CDR2 FQNEAQ (reference sequence). The CDR3 reads CASSFHSGANVLTF. CDR3 DNA: TGTGCCAGCAGCTTCCACTCTGGGGCCAACGTCCTGACTTTC.

This chain uses TRBV5-1 with TRBJ1-2; 7 bases line up with TRBD1. Germline assignment: CDR1 SGHRS and CDR2 YFSETQ. Germline trimming cut 4 bases from V and 6 bases from J; bases unmatched to any gene: 12. The CDR3 length is 15 residues. Here the CDR3 DNA reads TGCGCCAGCAGCACAACAGGGGATTTGGGTGATGGCTACACCTTC. It codes for CASSTTGDLGDGYTF.

The genes are TRBV12-3 or TRBV12-4 and TRBJ1-1; TRBD1 is a possible D gene (6 bases). V lost 6 bases and J lost 2, with 10 bases in between. The CDR3 extends over 13 amino acids. CDR3 DNA: TGTGCCAGCAGGGACAGCTACAACACTGAAGCTTTCTTT. It specifies CASRDSYNTEAFF.

V is TRBV10-2 and J is TRBJ2-2, with D perhaps TRBD1 (8 bases). The CDR3 has 15 residues. V gave up 10 bases and J gave up 6 bases, with 21 bases separating them. The V gene's germline CDR1 is WSHSY and CDR2 SAAADI. As DNA, the CDR3 is TGCGCCACCCTTACAGGGGGGAGGGCAGCCGGGGAGCTGTTTTTT. Translating it yields CATLTGGRAAGELFF.

V and J are TRBV6-2 or TRBV6-3 and TRBJ1-5; no definite D call. With 6 bases removed from V and 6 bases from J, the gap between germline ends came to 15 bases. Germline CDR1 is MNHEY and CDR2 is SVGEGT. This CDR3 contains 14 residues. CDR3 DNA sequence: TGTGCCAGCAGCCTGGTGGGCCGGGGTCAGCCCCAGCATTTT. Amino acids: CASSLVGRGQPQHF.

This clone was picked up one time. This chain connects TRBV4-2 to TRBJ2-4, with D perhaps TRBD1 (5 bases). CDR1 is LGHNA and CDR2 is YNFKEQ in the germline V gene. Deletions cut 4 bases from V and 1 base from J, with 14 bases between. The CDR3 extends over 16 amino acids. CDR3 residues: CASSRTGLGAKNIQYF. The CDR3 nucleotides are TGTGCCAGCAGCCGAACAGGTCTGGGGGCCAAAAACATTCAGTACTTC.

The rearrangement joins TRBV11-2 to TRBJ1-3; 7 bases are a match to TRBD1. This CDR3 has 15 amino acids. The ends lost 6 bases at V and 1 base at J; junction bases unmatched: 6. Germline lookup yields CDR1 SGHAT and CDR2 FQNNGV. The CDR3 DNA follows: TGTGCCAGCAGTTCCATCAGGGGGTCTGGAAACACCATATATTTT. Its protein product is CASSSIRGSGNTIYF.

This clone was observed once. The V and J genes are TRBV7-3 and TRBJ2-5; 8 nucleotides line up with TRBD1. The CDR3 spans 14 residues. Germline V gene sequence: CDR1 SGHTA, CDR2 FQGTGA. The trim removed 3 bases at V and 1 base at J, leaving 1 base unmatched. The CDR3: CASSFTGGQETQYF. In DNA, the CDR3 is TGTGCCAGCAGCTTTACAGGGGGCCAAGAGACCCAGTACTTC.

The chain carries TRBV21-1 and TRBJ2-5; no check of the table's D call, TRBD2, against the DNA was made. TRBV21-1 is described as a pseudogene. This CDR3 is 15 amino acids long. The CDR3, as DNA: TGTGCCAGCAGCAAAGAATGGTGCGGATGCGAGACCCAGTACTTC. This encodes CASSKEWCGCETQYF.

This chain connects TRBV9 to TRBJ1-4, with TRBD1 matching over 9 bases. This CDR3 has 15 amino acids. Germline V gene data show CDR1 as SGDLS and CDR2 as YYNGEE. V shed 0 bases, J shed 8 bases, and the junction held 5 bases outside the gene matches. This CDR3 is CASSVAHRGREKLFF. CDR3 in DNA: TGTGCCAGCAGCGTAGCTCACAGGGGGCGAGAAAAACTGTTTTTT.

The chain joins TRBV6-2 or TRBV6-3 to TRBJ1-6; no clear D. The germline V gene has CDR1 MNHEY and CDR2 SVGEGT. This CDR3 has 12 residues. The V gene lost 4 bases and the J gene lost 8 bases, with 6 bases spanning the gap. CDR3: CASSFLHSPLHF. In nucleotides, the CDR3 is TGTGCCAGCAGTTTCCTCCATTCACCCCTCCACTTT.

This clone was observed once. CDR3 in DNA: TGCGCCAGCAGCTTGGATGCGGCCATGAACACTGAAGCTTTCTTT. Amino acid sequence: CASSLDAAMNTEAFF. V usage is TRBV5-1 and J usage is TRBJ1-1; no firm D call. The germline V and J ends were trimmed by 0 bases and 0 bases, with 9 bases remaining between them. Looked up from germline, CDR1 is SGHRS and CDR2 is YFSETQ. This CDR3 has 15 amino acids.

This clone was found once. This sequence joins TRBV13 and TRBJ2-1, with TRBD2 matching over 12 bases. The germline CDR1 and CDR2 sequences are PRHDT and FYEKMQ (reference sequence). J lost 2 bases, V lost 5 bases, and 10 bases had no gene match. This CDR3 region has 18 residues. CDR3 protein: CASSARLAGEVTYNEQFF. As DNA, the CDR3 is TGTGCCAGCAGCGCGCGACTAGCGGGGGAGGTTACCTACAATGAGCAGTTCTTC.